These 5 T cell receptor beta chains came from one sample sequenced in a study of T cell responses to AZD1222 COVID-19 vaccine. Sequenced by immunoSEQ multiplex PCR; TCRdb stores in-frame clones only, minus some. The sample shows 130,000 to 150,000 clones, approximately 90% of them seen only once. This specimen was peripheral blood, taken on day 0 of MenACWY control vaccination. The receptor source for this set is an adult in good health.

The chain employs TRBV6-5 and TRBJ2-5; tentatively, D is TRBD2 (5 bases). The CDR3 covers 11 residues. Germline CDR1 MNHEY, CDR2 SVGAGI. V lost 7 bases and J 3 bases, leaving 6 bases between the germline ends. CDR3 loop: CASTAEETQYF. CDR3 nucleotide sequence: TGTGCCAGCACAGCGGAAGAGACCCAGTACTTC.

This clone has just a few counts. The chain links TRBV12-3 or TRBV12-4 to TRBJ2-1; D remains ambiguous. V dropped 3 bases and J dropped 6 bases, with 3 bases sitting between them. This CDR3 contains 11 residues. The CDR3 is CASSFLNEQFF. CDR3 bases: TGTGCCAGCAGTTTCCTCAATGAGCAGTTCTTC.

The rearrangement uses TRBV9 and TRBJ1-3; D is ambiguous. The V end lost 4 bases, the J end lost 6 bases, and 11 bases lay between the germline ends. This CDR3 is built from 13 residues. CDR1 is SGDLS and CDR2 is YYNGEE in the germline V gene. The DNA for the CDR3 is TGTGCCAGCAGCTTCGATGGAGCAAACACCATATATTTT. It yields the protein CASSFDGANTIYF.

CDR3 residues: CASSHGTGAGSYNSPLHF. In DNA form, the CDR3 reads TGTGCCAGCAGCCATGGGACAGGGGCCGGCTCCTATAATTCACCCCTCCACTTT. This chain connects TRBV3-1 (or the pseudogene TRBV3-2) to TRBJ1-6; 10 bases fit TRBD1. After removal of 3 bases from V and 0 bases from J, the junction contained 5 bases not matched to a gene. CDR1 and CDR2 (germline): LGHDT, YNNKEL (reference sequence). The CDR3 is 18 amino acids.

This chain joins TRBV30 and TRBJ1-5; 8 bases map to TRBD1. With V trimmed by 3 bases and J by 6 bases, 4 bases remained unmatched. The CDR3 runs to 13 residues. CDR1 and CDR2 from the germline V gene are GTSNPN and SVGIG (reference sequence). The CDR3 nucleotides read TGTGCCTGGAGCGGACAGGGCAGTCAGCCCCAGCATTTT. It encodes CAWSGQGSQPQHF.